What follows are 17 T cell receptor beta chains derived from one specimen sequenced in a study of control samples from healthy donors and cancer patients. Measured with immunoSEQ multiplex PCR; TCRdb has only the in-frame clones, and not every one. In the table there are approximately 170,000 clones, 80% to 90% of which are singletons. Sequenced: blood. The receptors come from a woman aged 25-40 years in good health.

The CDR3 DNA reads TGTGCCAGCAGTTGGGATAGTAACTATGGCTACACCTTC. Translation gives CASSWDSNYGYTF. J is TRBJ1-2 and V is TRBV27; the D is unclear. Germline V gene lookup returns CDR1 MNHEY and CDR2 SMNVEV (reference sequence). With 4 bases removed from V and 1 base from J, the gap between germline ends came to 7 bases. The CDR3 extends over 13 amino acids.

The chain couples TRBV19 to TRBJ1-3; the match to TRBD1 covers 7 bases. Germline CDR1 is LNHDA and CDR2 is SQIVND (reference sequence). The CDR3 is 11 amino acids. CDR3 bases: TGTGCGACGACAGGGGGAAACACCATATATTTT. Protein sequence: CATTGGNTIYF.

The chain combines TRBV7-2 with TRBJ1-1; TRBD1 is a possible D gene (5 bases). Trimming left V 5 bases short and J 5 bases short, with 9 bases between. The CDR3 runs 12 residues. Germline V gene lookup returns CDR1 SGHTA and CDR2 FQGNSA. The DNA of the CDR3 is TGTGCCAGCAGCCACGGGGGGACTGAAGCTTTCTTT. Translation: CASSHGGTEAFF.

V gene TRBV11-2 combines with J gene TRBJ2-4, with 9 bases fitting TRBD1. With V trimmed by 5 bases and J by 0 bases, 11 bases remained unmatched. There are 18 residues in the CDR3. Germline V gene data show CDR1 as SGHAT and CDR2 as FQNNGV. The CDR3 nucleotides are TGTGCCAGCAGCCAGGGCCCCGGGACAGGGTTAGCCAAAAACATTCAGTACTTC. This codes for CASSQGPGTGLAKNIQYF.

This sequence joins TRBV5-1 and TRBJ2-2, with D tentatively TRBD1 or TRBD2 (5 bases each). Trimming removed 4 bases from V and 0 bases from J, with 10 bases in between. The CDR3 length is 15 residues. Germline CDR1 is SGHRS and CDR2 is YFSETQ. The DNA of the CDR3 is TGCGCCAGCAGCACGGGACGGCCGAACACCGGGGAGCTGTTTTTT. Translating it yields CASSTGRPNTGELFF.

This chain uses TRBV5-6 with TRBJ1-2; no reliable D call. Germline CDR1 reads SGHDT; CDR2 reads YYEEEE. The length of the CDR3 is 12 residues. V was clipped by 1 base and J by 7 bases, with 8 bases between them. In DNA, the CDR3 is TGTGCCAGCAGCTTGAAGGTGATTGGCTACACCTTC. Protein product: CASSLKVIGYTF.

V usage is TRBV3-1 (or the pseudogene TRBV3-2) and J usage is TRBJ2-3, with no clear D. The CDR3 is 13 residues long. Trimming took off 4 bases at V and 2 bases at J, with 7 bases between the two ends. Germline assignment: CDR1 LGHDT and CDR2 YNNKEL (reference sequence). This CDR3 is CASSRTSTDTQYF. The DNA for the CDR3 is TGTGCCAGCAGCCGAACCTCCACAGATACGCAGTATTTT.

The rearrangement uses TRBV12-3 or TRBV12-4 and TRBJ1-2; D ambiguous. The CDR3 is made up of 12 amino acids. The V and J ends lost 6 bases and 8 bases respectively, with 13 bases between them. The CDR3 loop reads CASSPNLGGYTF. CDR3 in DNA: TGTGCCAGCAGCCCTAACCTAGGAGGCTACACCTTC.

A note on this clone: Other nucleotide sequences in the sample specify the same CDR3. V usage is TRBV19 and J usage is TRBJ2-4, with 7 bases identical to TRBD1. J was trimmed by 1 base and V by 6 bases; bases with no gene match: 3. Germline CDR1 LNHDA, CDR2 SQIVND (reference sequence). The CDR3 is 14 residues long. The CDR3 sequence is CASSVQGAKNIQYF. The DNA for the CDR3 is TGTGCCAGTAGCGTACAGGGGGCCAAAAACATTCAGTACTTC.

This chain links TRBV24-1 with TRBJ1-2; tentative D call: TRBD1 (5 bases). This CDR3 has 13 residues. Trimming took 3 bases from V and 5 from J, leaving 9 bases between them. The germline V gene encodes CDR1 KGHDR and CDR2 SFDVKD. DNA of the CDR3: TGTGCCACCAGTGATATAAAGGGGTATGGCTACACCTTC. The encoded protein is CATSDIKGYGYTF.

Note on this clone: Other DNA sequences within the sample encode an identical CDR3. The gene calls are TRBV7-8 and TRBJ2-3; D is unclear. The germline gives CDR1 SGHVS, CDR2 FQNEAQ. This CDR3 region has 12 residues. V was clipped by 3 bases and J by 6 bases, with 7 bases between them. The CDR3 sequence is CASSFGSDTQYF. The CDR3 region has the DNA TGTGCCAGCAGCTTTGGATCCGATACGCAGTATTTT.

On this clone itself: A junction end diverges from the germline sequence, so it may reflect a read error. This sample also contains other DNA sequences that code for the same CDR3. The chain has TRBV5-1 and TRBJ1-1; the D gene is possibly TRBD1 (5 bases). Germline-derived CDR1 and CDR2 are SGHRS and YFSETQ. CDR3 length: 14 amino acids. The CDR3 loop is CASSGGRLNTEAFF. Written as DNA, the CDR3 is TGTGCCAGCAGCGGGGGACGGTTGAACACTGAAGCTTTCTTT.

The J gene is TRBJ2-2, the V gene TRBV5-1, with TRBD1 identical over 8 bases. Germline CDR1 SGHRS, CDR2 YFSETQ. The V gene end was trimmed by 7 bases and the J gene end by 7 bases; junction bases not matched to a gene: 12. The CDR3 is made up of 15 amino acids. CDR3 nucleotide sequence: TGCGCCAGCGAGCGACAGGGGAGCAGTAGCGGGGAGCTGTTTTTT. Protein sequence: CASERQGSSSGELFF.

The rearrangement joins TRBV9 to TRBJ2-7; a possible D gene is TRBD1 (6 bases). V lost 0 bases, J lost 2 bases, and 12 bases lay in between. Germline lookup yields CDR1 SGDLS and CDR2 YYNGEE. There are 15 residues in the CDR3. CDR3 residues: CASSVGTVPTYEQYF. DNA for the CDR3: TGTGCCAGCAGCGTAGGGACAGTGCCCACCTACGAGCAGTACTTC.

This chain links TRBV27 with TRBJ1-5, with D unclear. The V gene's germline CDR1 is MNHEY and CDR2 SMNVEV (reference sequence). This CDR3 spans 14 amino acids. Trimming left V 5 bases short and J 3 bases short, with 11 bases between. The CDR3 region has the DNA TGTGCCAGCAGTCCCGGAAATACCAATCAGCCCCAGCATTTT. It codes for CASSPGNTNQPQHF.

The V gene is TRBV5-4, the J gene TRBJ2-3, with 8 bases aligning to TRBD2. The V gene end was trimmed by 6 bases and the J gene end by 4 bases; junction bases not matched to a gene: 10. Germline V gene data show CDR1 as SGHNT and CDR2 as YYREEE (reference sequence). This CDR3 spans 15 amino acids. The CDR3 DNA sequence: TGTGCCAGCAACTTAGCGGGGCTCGCCCCAGATACGCAGTATTTT. This sequence encodes CASNLAGLAPDTQYF.

The V call is TRBV7-8, the J call TRBJ2-7; TRBD1 matches at 8 bases. In germline, CDR1 is SGHVS, CDR2 FQNEAQ. The junction had 8 bases not matched to a gene; V was cut back by 5 bases and J by 2 bases. The CDR3 spans 15 residues. CDR3 DNA: TGTGCCAGCAGCAAAGGACAGGGTAGGCCCTACGAGCAGTACTTC. Residues: CASSKGQGRPYEQYF.